These 3 T cell receptor beta chains came from one sample sequenced in a study of CD8+ T cells in alopecia areata. Following RNA extraction, reverse transcription yielded cDNA that acted as the sequencing template. Assay used: immunoSEQ multiplex PCR; TCRdb lists only in-frame clones, some missing. The table shows about 210,000 clones, with roughly 66% occurring only once. Described treatment: oral pan-JAK inhibitor, 5-10 mg twice daily. The material sequenced was CD4+ T cells sorted from blood, taken at week 44, from a patient treated with tofacitinib. The receptor source for this set is a human donor with alopecia areata.

Only a few counts were recorded for this clone. This sequence joins TRBV7-3 and TRBJ2-3, with 9 bases that match TRBD2. V lost 5 bases, J lost 2 bases, and 5 bases stayed unmatched. In germline, CDR1 is SGHTA, CDR2 FQGTGA. This CDR3 has 15 amino acids. Here the CDR3 reads CASSPSGTLTDTQYF. The CDR3 bases are TGTGCCAGCAGCCCTAGCGGGACTCTCACAGATACGCAGTATTTT.

This clone was seen more than once but under ten times. Other DNA sequences in the same sample also yield this CDR3. The chain joins TRBV5-1 to TRBJ1-1, with 7 bases fitting TRBD1. V dropped 0 bases and J dropped 1; count of bases not matched to a gene: 0. Germline CDR1 is SGHRS and CDR2 is YFSETQ. CDR3 length equals 14 residues. CDR3 in amino acids: CASSLDRGNTEAFF. The CDR3 region has the DNA TGCGCCAGCAGCTTGGACAGGGGGAACACTGAAGCTTTCTTT.

The chain is built from TRBV23-1 and TRBJ1-5, with D possibly being TRBD1 (6 bases). Being an ORF, TRBV23-1 has a function that is uncertain. The V end lost 1 base, the J end lost 9 bases, and 13 bases lay between the germline ends. The CDR3 extends over 14 amino acids. CDR3 protein: CASSQWTAPVPQHF. As DNA, the CDR3 is TGCGCCAGCAGTCAATGGACAGCACCCGTGCCCCAGCATTTT.